These 31 T cell receptor beta chains share one sample of origin, sequenced in a study of blood T cell repertoires in COVID-19. Method: immunoSEQ multiplex PCR; TCRdb's copy keeps in-frame clones and lacks some. This table holds 150,000 or so clones, 70% to 90% found once. Sequencing was performed on peripheral blood. These receptors came from a man in his sixties who had recovered from COVID-19.

The genes are TRBV11-2 and TRBJ1-2, with D unclear. This CDR3 has 16 amino acids. V shed 7 bases and J shed 0 bases, with 18 bases lying between them. Germline CDR1 reads SGHAT; CDR2 reads FQNNGV. CDR3: CASTSDRILSNYGYTF. CDR3 DNA sequence: TGTGCCAGCACCAGCGATAGGATACTTTCTAACTATGGCTACACCTTC.

The chain carries TRBV7-9 and TRBJ1-1; TRBD1 agrees at 8 bases. The germline V gene encodes CDR1 SEHNR and CDR2 FQNEAQ (reference sequence). The length of the CDR3 is 15 residues. The trim removed 4 bases at V and 3 bases at J, leaving 7 bases unmatched. The CDR3 is CASSSQGAGDTEAFF. DNA for the CDR3: TGTGCCAGCAGCTCTCAGGGGGCGGGAGACACTGAAGCTTTCTTT.

J is TRBJ1-2 and V is TRBV7-8; TRBD1 matches at 7 bases. With V trimmed by 3 bases and J by 4 bases, 8 bases remained unmatched. The germline CDR1 and CDR2 sequences are SGHVS and FQNEAQ. The CDR3 has 15 amino acids. The chain's CDR3 is CASSFGTAESYGYTF. The CDR3 bases are TGTGCCAGCAGCTTTGGGACAGCGGAATCCTATGGCTACACCTTC.

CDR3 nucleotide sequence: TGTGCCAGCAGCCTCAGCGGAATCTCCTACGAGCAGTACTTC. This translates into CASSLSGISYEQYF. The J gene is TRBJ2-7, the V gene TRBV11-2, with a weak D call TRBD2 (5 bases). CDR3 length: 14 amino acids. Trimming pared 5 bases from V and 0 bases from J, leaving 11 bases between. CDR1 and CDR2 from the germline V gene are SGHAT and FQNNGV.

The chain carries TRBV6-2 or TRBV6-3 and TRBJ2-1; TRBD2 is a possible D gene (6 bases). V lost 5 bases to trimming and J lost 4 bases, with 6 bases between them. CDR3 length: 12 amino acids. CDR1 and CDR2 from the germline V gene are MNHEY and SVGEGT. The CDR3 here is CASSREYNEQFF. The CDR3 DNA reads as TGTGCCAGCAGTCGGGAGTACAATGAGCAGTTCTTC.

V usage is TRBV5-6 and J usage is TRBJ1-2; 8 positions agree with TRBD1. CDR1 and CDR2 from the germline V gene are SGHDT and YYEEEE. This CDR3 spans 15 amino acids. Losses at the gene ends were 0 bases for V and 4 bases for J; bases not matched to a gene: 5. The CDR3 sequence is CASSLGSGGPYGYTF. CDR3 bases: TGTGCCAGCAGCTTGGGGTCAGGGGGCCCCTATGGCTACACCTTC.

V is TRBV13 and J is TRBJ2-6, with D possibly matching TRBD1 (6 bases). V lost 7 bases and J 0 bases, leaving 25 bases between the germline ends. Germline loops: CDR1 PRHDT, CDR2 FYEKMQ (reference sequence). The CDR3 runs 20 residues. Written as DNA, the CDR3 is TGTGCCAGCAACAAAATAACAGGGTATCCCTCTCTCTCTGGGGCCAACGTCCTGACTTTC. Residues: CASNKITGYPSLSGANVLTF.

V is TRBV9 and J is TRBJ2-1; 7 nucleotides line up with TRBD1. The V segment lost 0 bases and the J segment 10 bases; nucleotides outside the gene matches: 4. Germline assignment: CDR1 SGDLS and CDR2 YYNGEE. The CDR3 covers 13 residues. CDR3 loop: CASSVATGEEQFF. The CDR3 nucleotides are TGTGCCAGCAGCGTAGCTACAGGGGAGGAGCAGTTCTTC.

V usage is TRBV5-5 and J usage is TRBJ2-2; D possibly corresponds to TRBD2 (6 bases). CDR3 length: 17 amino acids. Per germline, CDR1 SGHKS and CDR2 YYEKEE (reference sequence). V shed 0 bases and J shed 0 bases, with 12 bases lying between them. CDR3: CASSLEYWGANTGELFF. The CDR3 DNA is TGTGCCAGCAGCTTGGAATACTGGGGGGCGAACACCGGGGAGCTGTTTTTT.

Many counts were recorded for this clone. This chain joins TRBV6-5 and TRBJ1-1; D is perhaps TRBD1 (5 bases). This CDR3 has 14 residues. Trimming took 2 bases from V and 6 from J, leaving 13 bases between them. In germline, CDR1 is MNHEY, CDR2 SVGAGI. This CDR3 reads CASSYPGGEAEAFF. In DNA, the CDR3 is TGTGCCAGCAGTTACCCGGGAGGGGAAGCTGAAGCTTTCTTT.

The chain uses TRBV7-3 and TRBJ1-6, with a tentative D call TRBD1 (5 bases). V lost 8 bases to trimming and J lost 7 bases, with 15 bases between them. The CDR3 is 14 residues long. Germline CDR1 reads SGHTA; CDR2 reads FQGTGA. CDR3: CASSSTGPNSPLHF. CDR3 coding DNA: TGTGCCAGCTCCTCAACAGGCCCGAATTCACCCCTCCACTTT.

The J gene is TRBJ1-1, the V gene TRBV5-1; 7 nucleotides match TRBD1. This CDR3 is built from 15 residues. The junction had 10 bases not matched to a gene; V was cut back by 3 bases and J by 5 bases. Germline V CDR1 and CDR2: SGHRS, YFSETQ. The CDR3 DNA follows: TGCGCCAGCAGCTGGGGGATGACAGGGAGGACTGAAGCTTTCTTT. Protein sequence: CASSWGMTGRTEAFF.

V and J are TRBV6-6 and TRBJ2-5; 10 bases are a match to TRBD2. This CDR3 comprises 16 residues. In germline, CDR1 is MNHNY, CDR2 SVGAGI (reference sequence). V lost 6 bases and J lost 5; bases outside the gene matches: 12. In DNA, the CDR3 is TGTGCCAGCAGCGACGAAAGCGGGGGGGCCTCGGAGACCCAGTACTTC. Its protein product is CASSDESGGASETQYF.

This chain links TRBV5-1 with TRBJ2-5; TRBD1 matches 10 bases. CDR3 length equals 15 residues. Germline CDR1 is SGHRS and CDR2 is YFSETQ. With 4 bases clipped from V and 2 bases from J, the junction kept 5 bases outside the gene matches. The CDR3 DNA reads TGCGCCAGCAGCCCCCAGGGACAGGGGCAAGAGACCCAGTACTTC. Its protein is CASSPQGQGQETQYF.

V usage is TRBV7-9 and J usage is TRBJ2-1, with 9 bases matching TRBD1. The CDR3 contains 15 residues. The germline gives CDR1 SEHNR, CDR2 FQNEAQ (reference sequence). J lost 3 bases, V lost 5 bases, and 5 bases had no gene match. CDR3 in amino acids: CASSLGQGYYNEQFF. The CDR3 nucleotides are TGTGCCAGCAGCCTGGGACAGGGTTACTACAATGAGCAGTTCTTC.

Only one count was recorded for this clone. The rearrangement joins TRBV7-3 to TRBJ1-6; 7 nucleotides align to TRBD1. Trimming cost V 4 bases and J 5 bases; bases outside gene matches: 2. The CDR3 is 14 residues long. Germline V gene data show CDR1 as SGHTA and CDR2 as FQGTGA. The chain's CDR3 is CASSSTGNNSPLHF. The CDR3 bases are TGTGCCAGCAGCTCGACAGGGAATAATTCACCCCTCCACTTT.

The sample holds a few counts of this clone. The chain joins TRBV4-2 to TRBJ2-7; 9 positions match TRBD1. CDR3 length: 15 amino acids. Per germline, CDR1 LGHNA and CDR2 YNFKEQ. J lost 5 bases, V lost 0 bases, and 5 bases had no gene match. CDR3 nucleotides: TGTGCCAGCAGCCAAGAGTACAGGGGGCGGAACGAGCAGTACTTC. Translating it yields CASSQEYRGRNEQYF.

The chain employs TRBV6-5 and TRBJ1-6; 7 bases match TRBD1. The germline V gene encodes CDR1 MNHEY and CDR2 SVGAGI. V gave up 8 bases and J gave up 7 bases; unmatched junction bases: 5. CDR3 length: 13 residues. The CDR3 spells CASLDRPNSPLHF. The CDR3 nucleotides are TGTGCCAGCTTGGACAGGCCGAATTCACCCCTCCACTTT.

CDR3 in DNA: TGTGCCACCGGAGTAGAACTTAATGAAAAACTGTTTTTT. Translation gives CATGVELNEKLFF. The chain carries TRBV27 and TRBJ1-4; D unresolved. V dropped 10 bases and J dropped 4 bases, with 13 bases sitting between them. This CDR3 spans 13 amino acids. CDR1 and CDR2 from the germline V gene are MNHEY and SMNVEV (reference sequence).

V usage is TRBV13 and J usage is TRBJ2-5; 8 bases agree with TRBD2. The CDR3 sequence is 16 residues long. Germline V gives CDR1 PRHDT, CDR2 FYEKMQ (reference sequence). Trimming took 5 bases from V and 0 from J; bases not matched to a gene: 8. The CDR3 is CASSPRGGGYQETQYF. CDR3 nucleotide sequence: TGTGCCAGCAGCCCAAGAGGCGGGGGGTACCAAGAGACCCAGTACTTC.

The V and J genes are TRBV3-1 (or the pseudogene TRBV3-2) and TRBJ2-3, with 9 bases that match TRBD2. The trim removed 4 bases at V and 3 bases at J, leaving 8 bases unmatched. Germline V gives CDR1 LGHDT, CDR2 YNNKEL (reference sequence). The CDR3 sequence is 16 residues long. CDR3 sequence reads: CASSPSAGGFTDTQYF. Here the CDR3 DNA reads TGTGCCAGCAGCCCCTCAGCGGGGGGCTTTACAGATACGCAGTATTTT.

This chain links TRBV14 with TRBJ2-6, with D unclear. Germline CDR1 is SGHDN and CDR2 is FVKESK. V lost 2 bases and J lost 4, with 12 bases in between. The CDR3 runs to 16 residues. CDR3 loop: CASSQSEAPGANVLTF. CDR3 DNA: TGTGCCAGCAGCCAATCTGAGGCTCCCGGGGCCAACGTCCTGACTTTC.

V usage is TRBV4-1 and J usage is TRBJ2-7, with TRBD1 as a possible D gene (5 bases). V shed 0 bases and J shed 2 bases, with 11 bases lying between them. CDR3 length: 15 residues. Germline V gene data show CDR1 as MGHRA and CDR2 as YSYEKL. The CDR3 loop reads CASSQDWPGPYEQYF. CDR3 nucleotide sequence: TGCGCCAGCAGCCAAGATTGGCCAGGGCCCTACGAGCAGTACTTC.

The rearrangement joins TRBV7-3 to TRBJ2-3; 8 bases match TRBD2. The germline V gene has CDR1 SGHTA and CDR2 FQGTGA. V dropped 2 bases and J dropped 0; count of bases not matched to a gene: 1. This CDR3 has 15 residues. The CDR3 loop is CASSLSGGSTDTQYF. CDR3 DNA sequence: TGTGCCAGCAGCTTATCGGGGGGGAGCACAGATACGCAGTATTTT.

CDR3 amino acids: CASSGAAGELFF. The CDR3 DNA follows: TGCGCCAGCAGCGGGGCCGCCGGGGAGCTGTTTTTT. The rearrangement uses TRBV5-1 and TRBJ2-2; D might be TRBD1 (5 bases). This CDR3 comprises 12 residues. Per the germline V gene, CDR1 is SGHRS and CDR2 is YFSETQ. The V end lost 4 bases, the J end lost 6 bases, and 7 bases lay between the germline ends.

V gene TRBV10-3 combines with J gene TRBJ2-1; D possibly corresponds to TRBD2 (6 bases). V lost 4 bases to trimming and J lost 6 bases, with 13 bases between them. Germline V gene sequence: CDR1 ENHRY, CDR2 SYGVKD. The CDR3 is 14 residues long. Written as DNA, the CDR3 is TGTGCCATCAGTGGACTAGATTTTGGCAATGAGCAGTTCTTC. It yields the protein CAISGLDFGNEQFF.

The chain couples TRBV7-3 to TRBJ2-3; a weak D match, TRBD2 (5 bases). CDR3 length: 13 residues. V dropped 5 bases and J dropped 5 bases, with 11 bases sitting between them. The germline CDR1 and CDR2 sequences are SGHTA and FQGTGA. The CDR3 region is CASSLMGEDTQYF. The CDR3 coding sequence is TGTGCCAGCAGCCTCATGGGAGAAGATACGCAGTATTTT.

The gene calls are TRBV5-6 and TRBJ2-7, with 11 bases lining up with TRBD1. CDR1 is SGHDT and CDR2 is YYEEEE in the germline V gene. V was clipped by 4 bases and J by 4 bases; unmatched bases: 7. The CDR3 has 15 residues. The CDR3 region is CASSLGTGGLYEQYF. CDR3 DNA: TGTGCCAGCAGCCTCGGGACAGGGGGTCTATACGAGCAGTACTTC.

The chain links TRBV18 to TRBJ2-5; the D gene is possibly TRBD1 (6 bases). CDR3 length: 16 residues. V dropped 3 bases and J dropped 2 bases, with 16 bases sitting between them. CDR1 is KGHSH and CDR2 is LQKENI in the germline V gene. CDR3 in DNA: TGTGCCAGCTCACCTACCGTCGGGACACAACAAGAGACCCAGTACTTC. It codes for CASSPTVGTQQETQYF.

The chain employs TRBV5-5 and TRBJ2-3, with D unclear. V was cut by 2 bases and J by 2 bases, with 9 bases left in between. This CDR3 spans 14 amino acids. The germline V gene has CDR1 SGHKS and CDR2 YYEKEE (reference sequence). The CDR3 DNA is TGTGCCAGCAGCTTTGTGAGGAACACAGATACGCAGTATTTT. Amino acid sequence: CASSFVRNTDTQYF.

The rearrangement uses TRBV4-2 and TRBJ1-4; 10 bases line up with TRBD1. The CDR3 covers 15 residues. Trimming cost V 11 bases and J 2 bases; bases outside gene matches: 8. Germline loops: CDR1 LGHNA, CDR2 YNFKEQ. The CDR3 region is CACQEGQGTNEKLFF. The CDR3 DNA reads as TGTGCCTGCCAGGAGGGACAGGGGACTAATGAAAAACTGTTTTTT.